This section outlines one TCR beta chain sequence together with its context. What this receptor recognizes is not known. Per-nucleotide qualities are absent, and no much larger clonotype sits a single base away. The immunoSEQ Assay, a bias-controlled multiplex PCR, was used to amplify TCRbeta CDR3 regions from genomic DNA. The paper's data handling went like this. Nucleated cell counts per sample were estimated from amplification of reference gene primers within the assay. To quantify the absolute abundance of each unique TCRbeta CDR3 rearrangement, sequence reads were collapsed and filtered. Productive Simpson clonality was computed per sample as the square root of Simpson's diversity index over productive rearrangements. This immuneACCESS table, as held by TCRdb, lists in-frame sequences with V and J called but not all clones. Of the missing ones, under half trace to an unresolved V gene in checked studies; the others have no known cause. The V and J calls and clone size come from that table; D and trimming were worked out from the DNA. This sample is represented by a few hundred thousand clones; under 90% of them were singletons. The ten top clones hold less than 2% of the sample.

In the prospective study, participants were about 18 to 95 years old, resided in around 25 geographic areas of the United States, and were enrolled through a virtual design. In the prospective study, participants were assigned to cohorts based on the clinical history participants reported in a screening survey and a study questionnaire. Recovered participants in ImmuneRACE Cohort 3 were defined by two consecutive negative NP/OP PCR tests, clearance by a healthcare professional, or resolution of symptoms. Mobile phlebotomists in the prospective study collected whole blood, serum and a nasopharyngeal or oropharyngeal swab from every participant. Additional blood draws and questionnaires over an approximately 2-month period could optionally be provided by prospective study participants. Before DNA extraction, prospective study blood samples were shipped either frozen or at room temperature. This sample was taken from a study of blood T cell repertoires in COVID-19 (dated by TCRdb to the early 2020s). In terms of the full investigation: Samples covering the acute and convalescent phases of COVID-19 were provided by collaborators in the United States, Italy and Spain. The repertoires were released in a freely available public database intended as a resource for research on the immune response to SARS-CoV-2. Subjects who had been exposed to COVID-19, were actively infected with it, or had recovered from it provided the deeply sampled blood TCRbeta repertoires that made up the dataset. The material from the prospective study consisted of cDNA or gDNA derived from T cells, B-cell-depleted T cells, or PBMCs. HLA class I and class II types, where available, came from metadata supplied by the sample provider rather than from assay-based typing. Nearly every sample came with metadata listing a de-identified subject ID, COVID-19 status, age in years and sex. The samples were drawn from two sources: the first 160 participants of the ongoing ImmuneRACE study, and 1,254 subjects contributed by 6 global collaborators. General findings and caveats noted by the study authors: How much clinical and demographic metadata was included differed by source and by participant, and the metadata was provided uncurated.

Including cysteine and phenylalanine, the CDR3 has 12 amino acids. The CDR3 DNA has 36 bases and is translated from base 1. Trimming at the junction amounts to 2 bases on V and 8 bases on J, and the germline ends lie 9 bases apart. Sequencing was done on a sample of PBMCs or T cells enriched from blood (not recorded which). This receptor chain uses TRBV12-3 or TRBV12-4 and TRBJ1-1; the D gene cannot be resolved reliably. The receptor comes from an older woman who had recovered from COVID-19. The DNA sequence is TGTGCCAGCAGTTTAATACTAAGAGAAGCTTTCTTT. Its product reads: CASSLILREAFF.